This passage covers 16 T cell receptor beta chains from one sample sequenced in a study of cytomegalovirus exposure and HLA in healthy donors. Profiling relied on immunoSEQ multiplex PCR, and the TCRdb table lists in-frame clones only, not all of them. The profile shows roughly 80,000 clones, approximately 93% of them singletons. The sample consisted of PBMCs. The receptors were gathered from a woman aged 18-35 years in good health and CMV-seropositive.

V and J are TRBV30 and TRBJ1-6; D uncertain. The CDR3 contains 15 residues. Germline CDR1 GTSNPN, CDR2 SVGIG (reference sequence). V lost 0 bases and J lost 7, with 13 bases in between. CDR3 sequence reads: CAWSVLVRMNSPLHF. CDR3 nucleotide sequence: TGTGCCTGGAGTGTACTCGTCAGGATGAATTCACCCCTCCACTTT.

The gene calls are TRBV21-1 and TRBJ1-4; TRBD1 reflects the table's D call only, with no check against the DNA. TRBV21-1 is assigned pseudogene status. This CDR3 spans 19 amino acids. DNA of the CDR3: TGTGCCAGCAGCAAGGCATCCCGACAGAGACACACCAATAATGAAAAACTGTTTTTT. Protein: CASSKASRQRHTNNEKLFF.

This rearrangement joins TRBV29-1 to TRBJ1-1, with a tentative D call TRBD1 (5 bases). The CDR3 is 14 residues long. The germline V gene has CDR1 SQVTM and CDR2 ANQGSEA. Trimming stripped 1 base from V and 4 bases from J, with 13 bases between. The chain's CDR3 is CSVEGGGGATEAFF. The CDR3 DNA reads TGCAGCGTTGAAGGGGGTGGAGGGGCCACTGAAGCTTTCTTT. Drawing the rest from reference TRBV29-1 and TRBJ1-1, the complete variable domain is SAVISQKPSRDICQRGTSLTIQCQVDSQVTMMFWYRQQPGQSLTLIATANQGSEATYESGFVIDKFPISRPNLTFSTLTVSNMSPEDSSIYLCSVEGGGGATEAFFGQGTRLTVV.

The chain uses TRBV29-1 and TRBJ2-2; 7 positions agree with TRBD1. Trimming at V came to 7 bases and at J to 1 base, leaving 9 bases not matched to a gene. The CDR3 sequence is 15 residues long. The germline V gene has CDR1 SQVTM and CDR2 ANQGSEA. The CDR3 loop reads CSALGGIRNTGELFF. The DNA of the CDR3 is TGCAGCGCCCTAGGGGGCATACGGAACACCGGGGAGCTGTTTTTT.

The chain is built from TRBV27 and TRBJ1-4, with D uncertain. Germline loops: CDR1 MNHEY, CDR2 SMNVEV (reference sequence). The CDR3 has 14 amino acids. Trimming took 5 bases from V and 8 from J, leaving 15 bases between them. CDR3 bases: TGTGCCAGCAGTCCCCGGAGTGATTACGAAAAACTGTTTTTT. This encodes CASSPRSDYEKLFF. The variable domain in full, completed from reference TRBV27 and TRBJ1-4, reads EAQVTQNPRYLITVTGKKLTVTCSQNMNHEYMSWYRQDPGLGLRQIYYSMNVEVTDKGDVPEGYKVSRKEKRNFPLILESPSPNQTSLYFCASSPRSDYEKLFFGSGTQLSVL.

This rearrangement joins TRBV11-2 to TRBJ2-7; maybe TRBD1 (6 bases). Trimming left V 0 bases short and J 2 bases short, with 11 bases between. The germline V gene encodes CDR1 SGHAT and CDR2 FQNNGV. The CDR3 is 15 amino acids. This CDR3 reads CASSLESGGPYEQYF. CDR3 nucleotide sequence: TGTGCCAGCAGCTTAGAATCTGGGGGCCCCTACGAGCAGTACTTC.

This chain links TRBV4-1 with TRBJ2-7, with TRBD2 identical over 14 bases. The CDR3 has 15 amino acids. CDR1 and CDR2 (germline): MGHRA, YSYEKL. The ends lost 4 bases at V and 4 bases at J; junction bases unmatched: 3. CDR3 DNA: TGCGCCAGCAGCCGACTAGCGGGGGGGCCTTACGAGCAGTACTTC. Protein: CASSRLAGGPYEQYF.

This sequence joins TRBV19 and TRBJ2-5; 9 bases are shared with TRBD1. With V trimmed by 4 bases and J by 8 bases, 17 bases remained unmatched. This CDR3 region has 17 residues. The germline V gene encodes CDR1 LNHDA and CDR2 SQIVND (reference sequence). The DNA of the CDR3 is TGTGCCAGTAGTAAGACTAACCCGGGACAGGGTGTTTCTACCCAGTACTTC. It is translated as CASSKTNPGQGVSTQYF.

This clone was observed once. The V call is TRBV14, the J call TRBJ1-5; a possible D gene is TRBD1 (6 bases). V dropped 2 bases and J dropped 1 base, with 12 bases sitting between them. The germline gives CDR1 SGHDN, CDR2 FVKESK. The CDR3 has 16 amino acids. CDR3 amino acids: CASSQPQGWSNQPQHF. CDR3 DNA sequence: TGTGCCAGCAGCCAACCCCAGGGGTGGAGCAATCAGCCCCAGCATTTT.

V is TRBV5-3 and J is TRBJ1-1; D gene ambiguous. TRBV5-3 qualifies as an ORF whose function is uncertain. This CDR3 spans 16 amino acids. The V end was cut by 0 bases, the J end by 1 base, with 13 bases between. CDR3 sequence: CARSLDWQVRNTEAFF. In nucleotides, the CDR3 is TGTGCCAGAAGCTTGGATTGGCAGGTGCGGAACACTGAAGCTTTCTTT.

This rearrangement joins TRBV6-5 to TRBJ1-4; D is unclear. This CDR3 has 16 residues. Germline lookup yields CDR1 MNHEY and CDR2 SVGAGI. Trimming pared 4 bases from V and 0 bases from J, leaving 12 bases between. Written as DNA, the CDR3 is TGTGCCAGCAGTTTCCTACCGAGCTCAACTAATGAAAAACTGTTTTTT. Amino acids: CASSFLPSSTNEKLFF.

This rearrangement joins TRBV28 to TRBJ1-2, with 9 bases that match TRBD1. The ends lost 5 bases at V and 2 bases at J; junction bases unmatched: 6. CDR1 and CDR2 from the germline V gene are MDHEN and SYDVKM. This CDR3 has 15 residues. Here the CDR3 DNA reads TGTGCCAGCAGTGAACAGGGGGCGAGGAACTATGGCTACACCTTC. Translation: CASSEQGARNYGYTF.

This chain uses TRBV7-3 with TRBJ2-2, with D hard to call. Trimming removed 0 bases from V and 1 base from J, with 9 bases in between. Germline V CDR1 and CDR2: SGHTA, FQGTGA. This CDR3 comprises 16 residues. CDR3 amino acids: CASSLTLVENTGELFF. Here the CDR3 DNA reads TGTGCCAGCAGCTTAACGCTAGTGGAGAACACCGGGGAGCTGTTTTTT.

V usage is TRBV7-3 and J usage is TRBJ2-5; 8 bases line up with TRBD2. V lost 0 bases, J lost 5 bases, and 5 bases stayed unmatched. The V gene's germline CDR1 is SGHTA and CDR2 FQGTGA. The CDR3 consists of 15 residues. The DNA of the CDR3 is TGTGCCAGCAGCTTAACTAGCGGGATGGGGGAGACCCAGTACTTC. Amino acids: CASSLTSGMGETQYF.

The J gene is TRBJ2-1, the V gene TRBV10-3; 7 nucleotides agree with TRBD2. CDR3 size: 14 residues. V dropped 11 bases and J dropped 5; count of bases not matched to a gene: 12. Germline V CDR1 and CDR2: ENHRY, SYGVKD. The CDR3 spells CASKGPREHNEQFF. CDR3 nucleotide sequence: TGTGCCTCAAAGGGCCCGCGGGAGCACAATGAGCAGTTCTTC.

The V gene is TRBV15, the J gene TRBJ2-2, with D hard to call. Germline CDR1 is LNHNV and CDR2 is YYDKDF (reference sequence). Trimming stripped 0 bases from V and 5 bases from J, with 10 bases between. The CDR3 totals 15 residues. The CDR3 region is CATSRDSGLTGELFF. The CDR3 DNA sequence: TGTGCCACCAGCAGAGATAGTGGGCTTACCGGGGAGCTGTTTTTT.